Following are 8 T cell receptor beta chains from one sample sequenced in a study of breast tumors, draining lymph nodes, adjacent tissues. TCRdb re-called the multiplex PCR reads through MiXCR, storing one row per CDR3 protein. This sample has approximately 150,000 distinct CDR3 sequences, with 32% found just once. Breast cancer patients provided tissue from their axillary draining lymph nodes. Material: axillary lymph node tissue. The receptors shown here come from a female donor with breast cancer. Some clones in this sample may be carry-over from other donors' samples.

V is TRBV5-6 and J is TRBJ2-4; 8 bases are shared with TRBD1. Germline V gene lookup returns CDR1 SGHDT and CDR2 YYEEEE. The CDR3 spans 17 residues. V trimming: 4 bases; J trimming: 6 bases; junction bases outside the gene matches: 15. The CDR3 DNA sequence: TGTGCCAGCAGCCTGAGCTCAGGACAGGGTTTTACAAACATTCAGTACTTC. It encodes CASSLSSGQGFTNIQYF.

This clonotype was recorded many times. This chain links TRBV2 with TRBJ1-5; D is uncertain. Between the trimmed V and J ends, which lost 4 bases and 5 bases, there was a span of 6 bases. In germline, CDR1 is SNHLY, CDR2 FYNNEI. There are 12 residues in the CDR3. The CDR3 DNA follows: TGTGCCAGCAGTGGTCGGGATCAGCCCCAGCATTTT. It is translated as CASSGRDQPQHF.

This clonotype was recorded at least ten times. This chain connects TRBV6-2 or TRBV6-3 to TRBJ2-3; TRBD1 aligns across 7 bases. The germline V gene encodes CDR1 MNHEY and CDR2 SVGEGT. Trimming took 6 bases from V and 5 from J; bases not matched to a gene: 11. The CDR3 contains 15 residues. DNA of the CDR3: TGTGCCAGCAGCACACAGGGGAAGCTTGGAGATACGCAGTATTTT. Translated, it gives CASSTQGKLGDTQYF.

This clonotype was recorded at least ten times. The rearrangement uses TRBV6-5 and TRBJ1-2; perhaps TRBD1 as D (6 bases). Trimming cost V 6 bases and J 4 bases, with 15 bases left between them. CDR3 length: 14 residues. Germline V CDR1 and CDR2: MNHEY, SVGAGI. CDR3 region: CASSQNRAGYGYTF. CDR3 nucleotides: TGTGCCAGCAGCCAAAACAGGGCCGGCTATGGCTACACCTTC.

The V gene is TRBV6-2 or TRBV6-3, the J gene TRBJ2-7; 12 positions agree with TRBD2. The germline V gene encodes CDR1 MNHEY and CDR2 SVGEGT. V lost 8 bases to trimming and J lost 4 bases; unmatched junction nucleotides: 15. This CDR3 comprises 17 residues. This chain's CDR3 is CASQPRSLAGGGYEQYV. The CDR3 DNA reads TGTGCCAGCCAACCCAGATCACTAGCGGGGGGCGGATACGAGCAGTACGTC.

The rearrangement links TRBV28 to TRBJ1-1; D is possibly TRBD1 (6 bases). From germline, CDR1 is MDHEN and CDR2 SYDVKM. The germline V and J ends were trimmed by 5 bases and 1 base, with 14 bases remaining between them. The CDR3 runs to 15 residues. Written as DNA, the CDR3 is TGTGCCAGCAGTCCCGGCCCGGGACAGAACACTGAAGCTTTCTTT. Its protein product is CASSPGPGQNTEAFF.

Comment on this clonotype: This clone may be a read error of a much larger clone one base away. J is TRBJ1-4 and V is TRBV6-5; D is ambiguous. The CDR3 is 13 residues long. CDR1 MNHEY and CDR2 SVGAGI come from the germline V gene. In nucleotides, the CDR3 is TGTGCCAGCAGTAGGACGGTAAATGAAAAACTGCTTTTT. This sequence encodes CASSRTVNEKLLF.

This clonotype was detected many times. The chain is built from TRBV18 and TRBJ2-7; no clear D. This CDR3 comprises 15 residues. The ends were cut back, 1 base at V and 2 bases at J, with 12 bases in the middle. CDR1 is KGHSH, CDR2 LQKENI, per germline. The DNA for the CDR3 is TGTGCCAGCTCACCACGAAGACAAACCACCTACGAGCAGTACTTC. Amino acids: CASSPRRQTTYEQYF.